This T cell receptor (beta chain) was documented in a study of cytomegalovirus exposure and HLA in healthy donors. 13 Jbeta primers and 60 Vbeta primers were used for the PCR. Libraries were prepared by immunoSEQ multiplex PCR; TCRdb keeps only in-frame clonotypes and omits some of them. The sample yields 200,000 to 300,000 clones, around 80% seen once. V dropped 5 bases and J dropped 4; count of bases not matched to a gene: 16. This CDR3 is 17 amino acids long. Looked up from germline, CDR1 is SGHVT and CDR2 is SQSDAQ. The sample consisted of PBMCs. The V call is TRBV7-4, the J call TRBJ2-7, with TRBD2 matching 8 bases. This receptor was taken from a boy aged 10-17 years in good health and CMV-seronegative. CDR3 nucleotide sequence: TGTGCCAGCAGCCGAGCCCACAGCGGGAGAGATTTGTACGAGCAGTACTTC. Its protein is CASSRAHSGRDLYEQYF.